This record looks at one TCR beta chain sequence and its context. There is no known antigen for this receptor. No clone much larger than this one lies a single base away; base qualities are absent. The library was built by means of PCR. This sample was sequenced with an Illumina HiSeq 2500. TCR libraries were prepared with molecular barcoding, using unique molecular identifiers to normalize TCRbeta repertoire quantification. In-frame beta chains were kept once TCRdb had trimmed the public reads at Q25 with fastp and called clones with MiXCR. Each CDR3 protein appears once, grouped with its most common genes and DNA. This sample lists some 500,000 distinct CDR3 sequences; 15% to 20% were detected once. The ten largest account for 3.3% of the sample. These data belong to a study of T-cell reconstitution after alpha-beta-depleted transplantation in children listed by TCRdb under 2016. Study-level background: The study quantitatively tracked T-cell immune reconstitution after TCRalphabeta/CD19-depleted allogeneic hematopoietic cell transplantation in children using TCR repertoire profiling.

V and J are truncated by 2 bases and 2 bases respectively, leaving an intervening sequence of 25 bases. The CDR3 starts with the cysteine, ends with the phenylalanine, and has 20 residues. Only the CDR3 DNA is retained, 60 bases long and in frame from the first base. CDR1 is given as MNHNS and CDR2 as SASEGT, both from the germline V gene. The receptor's source is a human donor who donated a stem cell graft to a child with acute lymphoblastic leukemia. The V and J segments used are TRBV6-1 and TRBJ1-5; a tentative D call is TRBD1 (5 bases match). Source: PBMCs from the stem cell graft donor, taken from the stem cell graft. The nucleotides read TGTGCCAGCAGTGAAAATTGGTACAGGTCGAAGGATATTGGCAATCAGCCCCAGCATTTT. This sequence encodes CASSENWYRSKDIGNQPQHF.